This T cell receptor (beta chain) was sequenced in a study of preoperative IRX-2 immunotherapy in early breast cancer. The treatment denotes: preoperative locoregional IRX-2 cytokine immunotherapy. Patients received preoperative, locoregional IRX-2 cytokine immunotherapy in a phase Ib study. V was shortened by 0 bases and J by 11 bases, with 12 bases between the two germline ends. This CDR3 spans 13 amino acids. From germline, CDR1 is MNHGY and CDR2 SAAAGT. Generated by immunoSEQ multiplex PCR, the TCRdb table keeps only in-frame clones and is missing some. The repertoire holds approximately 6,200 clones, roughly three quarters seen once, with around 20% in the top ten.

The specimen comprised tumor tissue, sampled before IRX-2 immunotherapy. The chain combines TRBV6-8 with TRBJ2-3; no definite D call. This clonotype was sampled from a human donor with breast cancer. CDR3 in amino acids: CASSYSSPKEQYF. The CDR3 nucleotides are TGTGCCAGCAGTTACTCGAGTCCGAAGGAGCAGTATTTT.